This TCR beta chain derives from a study of blood T cell repertoires in COVID-19 (dated by TCRdb to about 2020). A note on the overall study: Samples from collaborators originated in the United States, Italy and Spain and spanned both the acute and convalescent phases of COVID-19. The material from the prospective study consisted of cDNA or gDNA derived from T cells, B-cell-depleted T cells, or PBMCs. Subjects who had been exposed to COVID-19, were actively infected with it, or had recovered from it provided the deeply sampled blood TCRbeta repertoires that made up the dataset. The repertoires were made available in a free public database intended to serve as a resource for research on the immune response to SARS-CoV-2. Samples were obtained from the ongoing ImmuneRACE study (first 160 participants) and from 950 to 1,500 subjects provided by 6 global collaborators. A de-identified subject ID, COVID-19 status, age in years and sex were almost always included in the sample metadata. HLA class I and class II types, where available, came from metadata supplied by the sample provider rather than from assay-based typing.

Paper-wide results and their limitations: The quantity of clinical and demographic metadata differed by source and by participant and was supplied without curation.

Including the terminal cysteine and phenylalanine, the CDR3 comprises 15 residues. CDR3 DNA is the only sequence kept; it has 45 bases, read in frame from the first base. The germline V gene (reference sequence) specifies SGHKS as CDR1 and YYEKEE as CDR2. V was cut back by 0 bases and J by 4 bases, leaving a gap of 12 bases between them. Whole blood was collected in K2EDTA tubes by collaborating institutions according to the institutions' own protocols. Collaborator samples were shipped for TCRbeta analysis as frozen whole blood, isolated PBMCs, or DNA extracted from either sample type. The immunoSEQ Assay, a bias-controlled multiplex PCR, was used to amplify TCRbeta CDR3 regions from genomic DNA. The paper's processing steps were these. The number of nucleated cells in each sample was estimated from the amplification of reference gene primers within the assay. Sequence reads were collapsed and filtered to measure the absolute abundance of every unique TCRbeta CDR3 rearrangement. Productive Simpson clonality was computed per sample as the square root of Simpson's diversity index over productive rearrangements. In its TCRdb copy, this immuneACCESS table keeps in-frame sequences only and misses some clones. Where compared with another copy, unresolved V genes explain less than half of these, and the others have no known cause. The V and J calls and the clone size are those of that table, but D and trimming were determined from the DNA. The sample includes a few hundred thousand clones, with around 87% observed a single time. Around 2.7% of the sample is held by the ten biggest clonotypes.

A note on this clone: Its antigen is not yet known. Nothing much larger sits one base from this clone, and base qualities are not available.

This TCR derives from a man aged 55 to 70 with acute or convalescent COVID-19. Sequencing was carried out using peripheral blood. Here the chain combines TRBV5-5 and TRBJ2-3; no D gene can be assigned with confidence. The CDR3 protein is CASSLAIGSADTQYF. Here is the DNA: TGTGCCAGCAGCTTGGCCATCGGGTCCGCAGATACGCAGTATTTT.